A single sample gave rise to the 2 T cell receptor beta chains below, sequenced in a study of T-cell memory formation after mild COVID-19. TCRdb analysed the 5' RACE reads with MiXCR anew, one entry per CDR3 protein. The sample holds 250,000 to 350,000 distinct CDR3 sequences, about 13% seen once. Sequencing used PBMCs or a T cell subset sorted from them (not recorded which). All receptors come from a man aged 18 to 29 who had mild COVID-19 (a few samples of this study predate the infection). Cell type and time point are not known.

This clonotype turned up a few times. This chain links TRBV5-1 with TRBJ2-2; no firm D call. The CDR3 loop spans 13 amino acids. The V gene lost 4 bases and the J gene lost 8 bases, with 12 bases spanning the gap. CDR1 SGHRS and CDR2 YFSETQ come from the germline V gene. CDR3 residues: CASSTIPGGELFF. In DNA, the CDR3 is TGCGCCAGCAGCACAATCCCCGGGGGGGAGCTGTTTTTT.

The chain carries TRBV7-9 and TRBJ2-2; D is perhaps TRBD1 or TRBD2 (5 bases each). The germline V and J ends were trimmed by 5 bases and 9 bases, with 13 bases remaining between them. Germline loops: CDR1 SEHNR, CDR2 FQNEAQ (reference sequence). The length of the CDR3 is 13 residues. CDR3 residues: CASSLKGTRELFF. The DNA for the CDR3 is TGTGCCAGCAGCCTAAAAGGGACCCGGGAGCTGTTTTTT.